This is a list of T cell receptor beta chains from one sample in a study of OX40 agonist ivuxolimab in advanced cancers. TCRdb's copy holds only in-frame clones and misses some; the assay was immunoSEQ multiplex PCR. The sample records under 30,000 clones, around 76% being singletons. The specimen was CD4+ or CD8+ T cells sorted from blood, collected in a trial of the OX40 agonist ivuxolimab. The receptors were gathered from an adult with an advanced solid tumor such as melanoma, head and neck, liver or kidney cancer. Both conserved end residues are part of each CDR3. The order of the fields is D gene, V gene, J gene, clone size, CDR3 protein, CDR3 DNA. The D gene is left open where the match is weak. Not all rows give a size; the values are once, few, many and, for expanded clones, a class.

TRBD2	TRBV7-6	TRBJ2-3	NA	CASSLTSGYYTDTQYF	TGTGCCAGCAGCCTGACTAGCGGATATTACACAGATACGCAGTATTTT
NA	TRBV5-4	TRBJ2-1	NA	CASSLVGLYNEQFF	TGTGCCAGCAGCTTGGTTGGTCTCTACAATGAGCAGTTCTTC
NA	TRBV7-2	TRBJ1-5	NA	CASSLGGDRRNQPQHF	TGTGCCAGCAGCTTAGGAGGAGACCGGCGGAATCAGCCCCAGCATTTT
TRBD1	TRBV27	TRBJ2-3	large	CASSRTGGPADTQYF	TGTGCCAGCAGTAGGACAGGGGGGCCAGCAGATACGCAGTATTTT
NA	TRBV5-1	TRBJ1-1	NA	CASSLEMNTEAFF	TGCGCCAGCAGCTTAGAAATGAACACTGAAGCTTTCTTT
NA	TRBV10-3	TRBJ1-2	once	CATLAKPYGYTF	TGTGCCACATTGGCCAAACCCTATGGCTACACCTTC
NA	TRBV2	TRBJ1-2	NA	CASISGLDYGYTF	TGTGCCAGCATCTCCGGTCTGGACTATGGCTACACCTTC
NA	TRBV20-1	TRBJ1-2	NA	CSAEPYGYTF	TGCAGTGCGGAGCCTTATGGCTACACCTTC
NA	TRBV2	TRBJ1-3	NA	CASKAGSLSGNTIYF	TGTGCCAGCAAGGCAGGGTCCCTCTCTGGAAACACCATATATTTT
TRBD1	TRBV6-5	TRBJ1-6	once	CASSHGQGASPLHF	TGTGCCAGCAGTCACGGACAGGGGGCGTCACCCCTCCACTTT
NA	TRBV27	TRBJ1-1	NA	CASRNYQGYTEAFF	TGTGCCAGCAGAAATTATCAGGGGTACACTGAAGCTTTCTTT
TRBD1	TRBV7-6	TRBJ2-3	NA	CASSYGGTGGAGTQYF	TGTGCCAGCAGCTATGGGGGGACAGGGGGCGCAGGTACGCAGTATTTT
TRBD1	TRBV30	TRBJ2-1	NA	CALTRTGRSYNEQFF	TGTGCCCTAACCCGGACAGGGCGGTCCTACAATGAGCAGTTCTTC
NA	TRBV6-6	TRBJ2-5	NA	CASSYGTSQETQYF	TGTGCCAGCAGTTACGGCACCTCCCAAGAGACCCAGTACTTC
NA	TRBV9	TRBJ1-1	NA	CASSVGTPNTEAFF	TGTGCCAGCAGCGTAGGGACACCAAACACTGAAGCTTTCTTT
NA	TRBV4-1	TRBJ1-4	NA	CASSQDPGSTNEKLFF	TGCGCCAGCAGCCAAGATCCAGGGTCGACTAATGAAAAACTGTTTTTT
TRBD1	TRBV7-8	TRBJ1-5	few	CASSLDREDQPQHF	TGTGCCAGCAGCTTGGACAGGGAGGATCAGCCCCAGCATTTT
NA	TRBV6-5	TRBJ1-4	NA	CASSYEHNEKLFF	TGTGCCAGCAGTTACGAACATAATGAAAAACTGTTTTTT